Below are 12 T cell receptor beta chains sequenced from a single sample in a study of T cell changes during pregnancy in multiple sclerosis. Measured with immunoSEQ multiplex PCR; TCRdb has only the in-frame clones, and not every one. The sample lists more than 80,000 clones, about 95% seen once, with more than 1% in the top ten. Sequencing used peripheral blood, obtained in the second trimester of pregnancy. These receptors came from a female donor with multiple sclerosis, enrolled in a pregnancy study.

The rearrangement joins TRBV6-6 to TRBJ2-7; 11 nucleotides line up with TRBD2. Germline-derived CDR1 and CDR2 are MNHNY and SVGAGI (reference sequence). The CDR3 spans 14 residues. V lost 6 bases to trimming and J lost 1 base; unmatched junction nucleotides: 2. The CDR3 DNA reads as TGTGCCAGCAGGGGGACTAGCGGATCCTACGAGCAGTACTTC. It codes for CASRGTSGSYEQYF.

V is TRBV7-3 and J is TRBJ2-1; D remains unclear. Germline V gene lookup returns CDR1 SGHTA and CDR2 FQGTGA. With 5 bases removed from V and 5 bases from J, the gap between germline ends came to 10 bases. The CDR3 length is 13 residues. CDR3 residues: CASSPPANNEQFF. The CDR3 bases are TGTGCCAGCAGCCCACCCGCGAACAATGAGCAGTTCTTC.

J is TRBJ2-7 and V is TRBV2, with 9 bases lining up with TRBD1. CDR1 is SNHLY, CDR2 FYNNEI, per germline. The CDR3 totals 15 residues. V gave up 3 bases and J gave up 0 bases; unmatched junction bases: 3. CDR3 in amino acids: CASSEDRGTSYEQYF. The CDR3 coding sequence is TGTGCCAGCAGTGAGGACAGGGGAACCTCCTACGAGCAGTACTTC.

The CDR3, as DNA: TGTGCCATCAGTGAGTCGCAGCTAGGTGAAAAACTGTTTTTT. This sequence encodes CAISESQLGEKLFF. J is TRBJ1-4 and V is TRBV10-3; no clear D. Germline values: CDR1 ENHRY, CDR2 SYGVKD. This CDR3 region has 14 residues. The V end lost 0 bases, the J end lost 7 bases, and 9 bases lay between the germline ends.

The sample holds one count of this clone. The CDR3 coding sequence is TGCAGCGTCTTACAGGGAGATGGCTACACCTTC. As protein: CSVLQGDGYTF. The chain recombines TRBV29-1 with TRBJ1-2, with D perhaps matching TRBD1 (6 bases). Trimming shortened V by 6 bases and J by 6 bases, and 11 bases separated the two germline ends. The germline CDR1 and CDR2 sequences are SQVTM and ANQGSEA. The CDR3 loop spans 11 amino acids.

The chain joins TRBV5-1 to TRBJ2-1, with TRBD1 matching 10 bases. Trimming cost V 3 bases and J 7 bases; bases outside gene matches: 7. The CDR3 loop spans 15 amino acids. Germline CDR1 reads SGHRS; CDR2 reads YFSETQ. CDR3 sequence reads: CASSSFGTGVNEQFF. The DNA for the CDR3 is TGCGCCAGCAGCTCATTCGGGACAGGGGTAAATGAGCAGTTCTTC.

On this clone itself: A junction end diverges from the germline sequence, so it may reflect a read error. The chain carries TRBV7-2 and TRBJ1-2, with D perhaps matching TRBD1 (5 bases). The CDR3 sequence is 15 residues long. Germline CDR1 and CDR2: SGHTA and FQGNSA. As DNA, the CDR3 is TGTGCCAGCACCTTAGGTCGGGGACTTGCGGGGGGCTACACCTTC. It is translated as CASTLGRGLAGGYTF.

This sequence joins TRBV9 and TRBJ1-4; D not resolved. V was trimmed by 6 bases and J by 0 bases, leaving 15 bases between them. CDR1 is SGDLS and CDR2 is YYNGEE in the germline V gene. The CDR3 spans 16 residues. DNA for the CDR3: TGTGCCAGCACAAGGGAGATCTACGCAACTAATGAAAAACTGTTTTTT. Its protein product is CASTREIYATNEKLFF.

This clone was recorded once. The chain is built from TRBV6-1 and TRBJ2-3; possibly TRBD2 for D (6 bases). Between the trimmed V and J ends, which lost 3 bases and 7 bases, there was a span of 8 bases. Germline CDR1 reads MNHNS; CDR2 reads SASEGT. The CDR3 has 12 residues. The CDR3 sequence is CASSERGYTQYF. CDR3 DNA sequence: TGTGCCAGCAGTGAGCGGGGATATACGCAGTATTTT.

The V and J genes are TRBV7-2 and TRBJ2-3; TRBD2 agrees at 7 bases. Germline-derived CDR1 and CDR2 are SGHTA and FQGNSA. Trimming at V came to 4 bases and at J to 1 base, leaving 2 bases not matched to a gene. The length of the CDR3 is 14 residues. The CDR3 is CASSSGGGTDTQYF. DNA of the CDR3: TGTGCCAGCAGCTCTGGGGGGGGCACAGATACGCAGTATTTT.

This chain uses TRBV28 with TRBJ2-7; 9 nucleotides align to TRBD1. Germline V gene lookup returns CDR1 MDHEN and CDR2 SYDVKM. The CDR3 spans 16 residues. Trimming took 4 bases from V and 2 from J; bases not matched to a gene: 9. CDR3 DNA: TGTGCCAGCAGTTCCCACCGGGACAGGGTCCCCTACGAGCAGTACTTC. Translated: CASSSHRDRVPYEQYF.

This clone has only one observation. The rearrangement links TRBV5-8 to TRBJ1-5, with 9 positions matching TRBD1. V lost 1 base and J lost 6; bases outside the gene matches: 5. The germline V gene encodes CDR1 SGHTS and CDR2 YDEGEE. The CDR3 contains 15 residues. In DNA, the CDR3 is TGTGCCAGCAGCTTGCTCGGGACAGGGACTCAGCCCCAGCATTTT. It encodes CASSLLGTGTQPQHF. Variable domain in full (rest from reference TRBV5-8 and TRBJ1-5): EAGVTQSPTHLIKTRGQQATLRCSPISGHTSVYWYQQALGLGLQFLLWYDEGEERNRGNFPPRFSGRQFPNYSSELNVNALELEDSALYLCASSLLGTGTQPQHFGDGTRLSIL.